Shown below are 4 T cell receptor beta chains from a single sample sequenced in a study of blood T cell repertoires in COVID-19. Here immunoSEQ multiplex PCR was the method, and the copy in TCRdb shows in-frame clones only, minus some. This table has 130,000 or so clones, roughly 91% appearing once. Sequencing input: peripheral blood. These receptors were obtained from a man in his fifties or sixties with active or convalescent COVID-19.

V gene TRBV30 combines with J gene TRBJ2-5; possible D gene TRBD2, 6 bases. The CDR3 loop spans 15 amino acids. V dropped 3 bases and J dropped 2 bases, with 16 bases sitting between them. Germline V gene lookup returns CDR1 GTSNPN and CDR2 SVGIG (reference sequence). The CDR3 bases are TGTGCCTGGAGCGGGCGGGGTGGCTGGCAAGAGACCCAGTACTTC. Protein sequence: CAWSGRGGWQETQYF.

The chain joins TRBV18 to TRBJ2-3; the D gene is possibly TRBD2 (6 bases). CDR3 length: 12 amino acids. The germline V gene has CDR1 KGHSH and CDR2 LQKENI. The V gene lost 2 bases and the J gene lost 6 bases, with 6 bases spanning the gap. CDR3 protein: CASSPGGDTQYF. The DNA for the CDR3 is TGTGCCAGCTCACCAGGGGGGGATACGCAGTATTTT.

The genes are TRBV19 and TRBJ2-3; D perhaps matches TRBD2 (5 bases). The germline V gene has CDR1 LNHDA and CDR2 SQIVND (reference sequence). V lost 5 bases and J lost 1, with 10 bases in between. CDR3 size: 14 residues. The CDR3 protein is CASSPHGGTDTQYF. The CDR3, as DNA: TGTGCCAGTAGTCCCCACGGGGGCACAGATACGCAGTATTTT.

The gene calls are TRBV24-1 and TRBJ2-3; 12 bases are shared with TRBD1. The junction had 4 bases not matched to a gene; V was cut back by 4 bases and J by 3 bases. The CDR3 sequence is 16 residues long. Germline V CDR1 and CDR2: KGHDR, SFDVKD. The CDR3 nucleotides read TGTGCCACCAGTGACCGGGGACAGGGGGCAACAGATACGCAGTATTTT. Translation gives CATSDRGQGATDTQYF.